This TCR beta chain is drawn from a study of beta chain features in type 1 diabetes. Study details: Examination covered some 110,000,000 sorted cells spanning all samples.

The isolated RNA, all of it, was reverse transcribed, so expressed TCRB transcripts were what got sequenced. Profiled with immunoSEQ multiplex PCR; TCRdb holds only in-frame clones, not every one. The data hold under 95,000 clones, with roughly 30% observed a single time. Sorting based on CD45RO/CCR7/CD25/CD127/CD95/CD27 separated CD4+ naive, central memory, regulatory and stem cell-like memory cells. The CDR3 sequence is 14 residues long. With 0 bases removed from V and 4 bases from J, the gap between germline ends came to 10 bases. Germline CDR1 reads GTSNPN; CDR2 reads SVGIG (reference sequence). This clone was counted between two and nine times. The same CDR3 can be traced to other DNA sequences in this sample.

The receptor's source is a woman aged 18-29 years in good health. Material: stem cell memory CD4+ T cells from blood. J is TRBJ1-5 and V is TRBV30; unclear D gene. Here the CDR3 DNA reads TGTGCCTGGAGTGTACTCGGGGTAAATCAGCCCCAGCATTTT. Its protein product is CAWSVLGVNQPQHF.